The following is a TCR beta chain sequence with its context. This clonotype came up many times. Its target antigen remains unknown. No much larger clone exists at a distance of one base, and base qualities are not known. The junction shows trimming of 2 bases on V and 5 bases on J, plus 16 bases between the germline ends. The CDR3 sequence holds 15 residues, the cysteine and phenylalanine included. Only the CDR3 portion is preserved as DNA: 45 bases, with reading frame beginning at the first base. CDR1 and CDR2, per the germline V gene, are SGHRS and YFSETQ. The data were taken from a study of neurological immune-mediated disorders (dated by TCRdb to about 2019). About the investigation overall: Using UMI-based sequencing, the study compared peripheral blood TCR-beta repertoires from patients with HTLV-I-associated myelopathy (HAM/TSP), patients with multiple sclerosis, and healthy controls. The approximately 96 TCR-beta libraries covered PBMC samples along with longitudinal samples, technical triplicates, and paired sorted CD4+ and CD8+ T-cell subsets. Technical triplicate libraries were sequenced to precisely calculate the variability in frequency of each individual clone. The cohort comprised about 68 subjects: roughly 15 HAM/TSP patients, 35 or so multiple sclerosis patients and approximately 20 healthy controls.

cDNA was synthesized by template-switch 5'RACE using a primer with a 10-nucleotide random unique molecular identifier that tagged each TCR transcript. Every sequencing run yielded over 160 million TCR-beta sequences covering 15-18 subjects. Total RNA was extracted with the RNeasy kit. TCR-beta VDJ regions were amplified with primers for the TCR constant region and the 5'RACE anchor, using the KAPA Real-time Library Amplification kit. A first PCR added sample indexes and Illumina adaptors, and a second PCR then raised library yield. After Ampure bead purification, the TCR product of roughly 650 bp was size-selected on a 2% E-gel SizeSelection system. Before pooling, library quality was assessed on a Bioanalyzer, concentration was determined with Qubit, and library quantification was performed with the Kapa Library Quantification kit. An Illumina HiSeq 2500 sequenced the libraries paired-end 2 x 150 bp. To increase sequence diversity, roughly 23-30% phiX was spiked into each library pool. The authors' pipeline ran thus. The UMI-based MiGEC pipeline processed quality-filtered reads and removed over 75% of raw TCR sequences during error correction. VDJ genes were aligned to IMGT germline references, and clonotypes were defined by unique CDR3 amino acid sequence plus V-J genes. Clonal expansion, Shannon diversity and CDR3 relatedness were evaluated with VDJtools (CalcPairwiseDistances, ClusterSamples), while phylogenetic trees were built in CLCbio workbench. Using coefficient-of-variation modelling across technical triplicates, the study counted a clone as expanded if it had at least 8 unique UMIs. The raw public data were reprocessed by TCRdb itself: fastp quality trimming at Q25, MiXCR clonotype calling, in-frame beta chains only. Under each unique CDR3 protein, matching rows form one entry showing the most common genes and DNA. These V and J calls are TCRdb output, not the study's own analysis. A total of tens of thousands of distinct CDR3 sequences appear in this sample, 8.5% to 14% of them only once. Jointly, the top ten make up roughly 3.9% of the sample.

What this sample's time point label stands for: technical triplicate 1. Libraries from unsorted PBMCs were made from 2 million PBMCs kept in RNAlater at -80 degrees C until RNA extraction. Peripheral blood was subjected to Ficoll-Hypaque density gradient centrifugation to isolate PBMCs, which were then cryopreserved in liquid nitrogen. The paper as a whole reports these results and caveats: No identical CDR3 amino acid sequences were found to be shared among expanded clones across subjects, suggesting that TCR-beta repertoires were private in all groups. TCR clonal expansion was greatest in HAM/TSP patients and smallest in MS patients, who ranked below even healthy controls.

The sequence links TRBV5-1 to TRBJ1-1; no D gene is confidently identified. Sequencing used PBMCs. The TCR comes from a man aged 55 to 69 with HTLV-1-associated myelopathy (HAM/TSP). This receptor carries the CDR3 CASSLRALGTTEAFF. Here is the DNA: TGCGCCAGCAGCTTACGGGCTCTAGGCACAACTGAAGCTTTCTTT. Reference TRBV5-1 and TRBJ1-1 proteins supply the regions before and after the CDR3; the full variable domain is: KAGVTQTPRYLIKTRGQQVTLSCSPISGHRSVSWYQQTPGQGLQFLFEYFSETQRNKGNFPGRFSGRQFSNSRSEMNVSTLELGDSALYLCASSLRALGTTEAFFGQGTRLTVV.